The 9 T cell receptor beta chains given below trace back to one sample, sequenced in a study of human T cells and chemical hapten exposure. Time point defined: patch test 1, 2 weeks after DPC sensitization. Treatment given: therapeutic diphenylcyclopropenone sensitization with weekly scalp DPC. It was from unfractionated whole blood that total RNA was extracted. One entry per CDR3 protein results from TCRdb running MiXCR on the RACE reads. The sample has approximately 52,000 distinct CDR3 sequences, 11% seen once; the top ten hold around 1.8%. The sequences come from whole blood, collected in connection with sensitization to the hapten diphenylcyclopropenone (DPC). The source is a middle-aged woman with alopecia areata. Some clones in this sample may be carry-over from other donors' samples.

This clonotype was observed many times. The chain links TRBV18 to TRBJ2-7; perhaps TRBD2 as D (5 bases). CDR3 length: 14 amino acids. Germline V lookup: CDR1 KGHSH, CDR2 LQKENI. V dropped 4 bases and J dropped 6 bases, with 16 bases sitting between them. CDR3 sequence reads: CASSLQEASREQYF. The CDR3, as DNA: TGTGCCAGCTCACTTCAGGAGGCATCCCGCGAGCAGTACTTC. Supplemented by reference TRBV18 and TRBJ2-7, the full variable domain reads NAGVMQNPRHLVRRRGQEARLRCSPMKGHSHVYWYRQLPEEGLKFMVYLQKENIIDESGMPKERFSAEFPKEGPSILRIQQVVRGDSAAYFCASSLQEASREQYFGPGTRLTVT.

This clonotype was seen repeatedly, ten times or more. The chain has TRBV28 and TRBJ1-5; no reliable D call. The V gene lost 6 bases and the J gene lost 3 bases, with 6 bases spanning the gap. CDR3 length: 12 residues. The germline gives CDR1 MDHEN, CDR2 SYDVKM. CDR3 DNA sequence: TGTGCCAGCAGCACCAACAATCAGCCCCAGCATTTT. Residues: CASSTNNQPQHF.

This clonotype was seen many times. This chain joins TRBV5-1 and TRBJ1-1, with TRBD1 as a possible D gene (6 bases). V lost 3 bases and J 3 bases, leaving 9 bases between the germline ends. Germline V gene sequence: CDR1 SGHRS, CDR2 YFSETQ. This CDR3 has 13 amino acids. The CDR3 bases are TGCGCCAGCAGCTCACAGGGAGACACTGAAGCTTTCTTT. Protein product: CASSSQGDTEAFF.

A few counts support this clonotype. The CDR3 DNA sequence: TGTGCCAGCAGTTACCCGGGACAGGGAGGTTACGAGCAGTACTTC. It translates to CASSYPGQGGYEQYF. The V call is TRBV6-6, the J call TRBJ2-7, with TRBD1 identical over 9 bases. The CDR3 contains 15 residues. V trimming: 2 bases; J trimming: 4 bases; junction bases outside the gene matches: 6. CDR1 and CDR2 (germline): MNHNY, SVGAGI (reference sequence).

The V gene is TRBV9, the J gene TRBJ2-3; unclear D gene. This CDR3 comprises 14 residues. Per the germline V gene, CDR1 is SGDLS and CDR2 is YYNGEE. V lost 0 bases and J lost 4, with 9 bases in between. CDR3 amino acids: CASSVGVKADTQYF. The CDR3 DNA sequence: TGTGCCAGCAGCGTAGGTGTGAAGGCAGATACGCAGTATTTT.

This clonotype was seen repeatedly, ten times or more. DNA of the CDR3: TGTGCCAGCAGCCAAGTCATGAACACTGAAGCTTTCTTT. Encoded protein: CASSQVMNTEAFF. V usage is TRBV3-1 and J usage is TRBJ1-1, with D unresolved. This CDR3 region has 13 residues. Trimming took 1 base from V and 0 from J, leaving 3 bases between them. Germline V gives CDR1 LGHDT, CDR2 YNNKEL (reference sequence). The full variable domain, with the rest looked up from reference TRBV3-1 and TRBJ1-1, is DTAVSQTPKYLVTQMGNDKSIKCEQNLGHDTMYWYKQDSKKFLKIMFSYNNKELIINETVPNRFSPKSPDKAHLNLHINSLELGDSAVYFCASSQVMNTEAFFGQGTRLTVV.

The rearrangement links TRBV2 to TRBJ2-1; D gene uncertain. CDR1 and CDR2 (germline): SNHLY, FYNNEI. V lost 6 bases and J 5 bases, leaving 11 bases between the germline ends. The CDR3 is 13 residues long. The CDR3, as DNA: TGTGCCAGCAGGACTCCTGGGGACAATGAGCAGTTCTTC. This sequence encodes CASRTPGDNEQFF.

This clonotype was seen only a few times. The chain joins TRBV7-9 to TRBJ1-1, with a tentative D call TRBD1 (6 bases). The CDR3 runs to 15 residues. Trimming removed 2 bases at V and 0 bases at J, with 10 bases between. The germline CDR1 and CDR2 sequences are SEHNR and FQNEAQ (reference sequence). CDR3 DNA: TGTGCCAGCAGCTTACAACAGGGCTTGAACACTGAAGCTTTCTTT. Encoded protein: CASSLQQGLNTEAFF. The full variable domain, its missing parts supplied by reference TRBV7-9 and TRBJ1-1, is DTGVSQNPRHKITKRGQNVTFRCDPISEHNRLYWYRQTLGQGPEFLTYFQNEAQLEKSRLLSDRFSAERPKGSFSTLEIQRTEQGDSAMYLCASSLQQGLNTEAFFGQGTRLTVV.

This clonotype was seen ten or more times. This sequence joins TRBV28 and TRBJ2-6; the D is unclear. The CDR3 has 16 residues. Germline V gene sequence: CDR1 MDHEN, CDR2 SYDVKM. V lost 2 bases and J 2 bases, leaving 10 bases between the germline ends. CDR3: CASSLGVMAGANVLTF. Here the CDR3 DNA reads TGTGCCAGCAGTTTAGGGGTCATGGCTGGGGCCAACGTCCTGACTTTC.